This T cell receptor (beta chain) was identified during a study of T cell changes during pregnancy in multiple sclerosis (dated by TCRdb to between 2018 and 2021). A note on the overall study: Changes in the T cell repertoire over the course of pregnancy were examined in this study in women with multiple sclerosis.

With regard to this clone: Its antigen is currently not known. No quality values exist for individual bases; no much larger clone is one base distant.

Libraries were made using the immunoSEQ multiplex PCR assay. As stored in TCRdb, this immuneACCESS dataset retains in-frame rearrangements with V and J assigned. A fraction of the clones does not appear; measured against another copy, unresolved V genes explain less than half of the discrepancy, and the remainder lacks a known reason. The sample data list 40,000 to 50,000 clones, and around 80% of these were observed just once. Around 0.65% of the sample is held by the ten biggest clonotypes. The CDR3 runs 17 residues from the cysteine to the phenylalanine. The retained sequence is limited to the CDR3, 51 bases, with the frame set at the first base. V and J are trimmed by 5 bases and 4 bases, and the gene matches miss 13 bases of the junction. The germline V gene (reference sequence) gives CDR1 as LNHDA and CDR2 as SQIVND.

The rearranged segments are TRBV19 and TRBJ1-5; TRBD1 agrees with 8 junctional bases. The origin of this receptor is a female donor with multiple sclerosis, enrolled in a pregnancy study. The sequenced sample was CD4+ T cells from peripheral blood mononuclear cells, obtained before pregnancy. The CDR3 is CASSLTGAKVSNQPQHF. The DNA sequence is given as TGTGCCAGTAGTCTGACAGGGGCCAAGGTCTCAAATCAGCCCCAGCATTTT.